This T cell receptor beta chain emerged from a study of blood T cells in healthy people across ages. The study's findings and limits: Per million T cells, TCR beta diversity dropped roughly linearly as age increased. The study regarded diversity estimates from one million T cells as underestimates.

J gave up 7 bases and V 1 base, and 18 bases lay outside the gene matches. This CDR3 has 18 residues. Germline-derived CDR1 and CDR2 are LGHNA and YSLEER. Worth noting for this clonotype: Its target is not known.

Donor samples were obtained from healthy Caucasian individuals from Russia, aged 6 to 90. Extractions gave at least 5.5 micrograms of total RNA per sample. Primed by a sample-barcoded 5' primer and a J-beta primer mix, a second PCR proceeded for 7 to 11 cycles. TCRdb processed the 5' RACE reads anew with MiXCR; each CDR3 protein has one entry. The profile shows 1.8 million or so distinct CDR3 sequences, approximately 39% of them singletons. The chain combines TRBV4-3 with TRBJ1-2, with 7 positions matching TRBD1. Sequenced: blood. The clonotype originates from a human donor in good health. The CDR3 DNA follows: TGCGCCAGCAGCCAAGGGAGGGTCCGAGACAGGGCCTTGAGTGGCTACACCTTC. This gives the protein CASSQGRVRDRALSGYTF.